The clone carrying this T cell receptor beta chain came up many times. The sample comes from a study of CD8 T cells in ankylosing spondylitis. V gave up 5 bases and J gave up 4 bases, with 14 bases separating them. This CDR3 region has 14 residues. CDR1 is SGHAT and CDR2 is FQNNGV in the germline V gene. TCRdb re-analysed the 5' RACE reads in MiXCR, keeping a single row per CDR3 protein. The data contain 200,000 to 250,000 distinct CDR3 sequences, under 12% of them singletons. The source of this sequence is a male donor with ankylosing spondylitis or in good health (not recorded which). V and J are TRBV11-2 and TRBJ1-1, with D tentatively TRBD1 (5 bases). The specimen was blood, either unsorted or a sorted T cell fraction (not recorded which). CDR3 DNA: TGTGCCAGCAGCCAAGACGGGGCTGGCACTGAAGCTTTCTTT. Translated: CASSQDGAGTEAFF.